These 5 T cell receptor beta chains were all obtained from the same sample, sequenced in a study of T cell repertoires in aging, cancer and after chemotherapy. Peripheral blood genomic DNA, not sorted cells or RNA, was the template. A mixed TRB-A/B primer pool amplified rearranged TRB by multiplex touch-down PCR. TCRdb re-called the multiplex PCR reads with MiXCR, one entry per CDR3 protein. The sample has 7,300 or so distinct CDR3 sequences; around 40% are singletons. Sequenced input: blood. These receptors all come from a human donor in good health.

This chain connects TRBV12-3 or TRBV12-4 to TRBJ2-1; a weak D match, TRBD2 (5 bases). Trimming took 1 base from V and 4 from J, leaving 14 bases between them. The length of the CDR3 is 16 residues. DNA for the CDR3: TGTGCCAGCAGTTTAGGCCGGGCGGGTCGGTACAATGAGCAGTTCTTC. This codes for CASSLGRAGRYNEQFF.

The rearrangement links TRBV4-2 to TRBJ2-2; D may be TRBD1 (6 bases). V was clipped by 1 base and J by 0 bases, with 9 bases between them. The CDR3 spans 16 residues. Germline V lookup: CDR1 LGHNA, CDR2 YNFKEQ. CDR3 sequence reads: CASSQGWDTNTGELFF. The CDR3 DNA sequence: TGTGCCAGCAGCCAAGGTTGGGACACGAACACCGGGGAGCTGTTTTTT.

V is TRBV5-6 and J is TRBJ2-3; 7 bases align to TRBD1. Trimming cost V 7 bases and J 3 bases; bases outside gene matches: 8. CDR1 SGHDT and CDR2 YYEEEE come from the germline V gene. The CDR3 covers 14 residues. CDR3: CASLPGQRTDTQYF. CDR3 DNA sequence: TGTGCCAGCTTACCGGGACAGAGAACAGATACGCAGTATTTT.

The CDR3 region is CASSSTGTGFYNEQFF. The DNA for the CDR3 is TGTGCCAGCAGCTCAACCGGGACAGGATTCTACAATGAGCAGTTCTTC. The V gene is TRBV7-2, the J gene TRBJ2-1; 8 bases map to TRBD1. Germline CDR1 and CDR2: SGHTA and FQGNSA. CDR3 length equals 16 residues. The trim removed 4 bases at V and 3 bases at J, leaving 8 bases unmatched.

V and J are TRBV20-1 and TRBJ1-3; D is undetermined. The CDR3 is 15 amino acids. CDR1 and CDR2 from the germline V gene are DFQATT and SNEGSKA (reference sequence). V was cut by 0 bases and J by 1 base, with 10 bases left in between. CDR3 amino acids: CSARDPRESGNTIYF. The CDR3 DNA reads as TGCAGTGCTAGAGATCCGAGGGAGTCTGGAAACACCATATATTTT.